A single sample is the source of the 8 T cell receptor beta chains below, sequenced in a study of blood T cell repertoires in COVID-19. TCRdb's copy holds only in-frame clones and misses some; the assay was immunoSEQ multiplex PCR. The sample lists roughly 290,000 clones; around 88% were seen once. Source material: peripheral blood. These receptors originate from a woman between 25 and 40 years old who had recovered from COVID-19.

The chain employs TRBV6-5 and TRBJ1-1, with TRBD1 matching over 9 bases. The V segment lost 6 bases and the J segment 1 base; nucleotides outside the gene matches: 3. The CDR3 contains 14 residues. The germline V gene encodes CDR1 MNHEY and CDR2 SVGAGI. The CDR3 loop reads CASRGQGENTEAFF. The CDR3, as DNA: TGTGCCAGCAGGGGACAGGGTGAGAACACTGAAGCTTTCTTT.

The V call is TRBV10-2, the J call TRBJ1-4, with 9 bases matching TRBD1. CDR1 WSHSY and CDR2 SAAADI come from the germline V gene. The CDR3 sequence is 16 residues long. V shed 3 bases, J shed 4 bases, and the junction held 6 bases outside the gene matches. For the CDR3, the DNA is TGCGCCAGCAGTGAAGGGAGGGGACAGGGTAATGAAAAACTGTTTTTT. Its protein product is CASSEGRGQGNEKLFF.

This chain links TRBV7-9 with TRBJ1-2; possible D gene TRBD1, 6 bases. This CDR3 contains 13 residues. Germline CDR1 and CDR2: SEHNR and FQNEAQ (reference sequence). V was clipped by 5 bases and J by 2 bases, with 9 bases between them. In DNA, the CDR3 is TGTGCCAGCAGCCCCACAGGGAACTATGGCTACACCTTC. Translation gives CASSPTGNYGYTF.

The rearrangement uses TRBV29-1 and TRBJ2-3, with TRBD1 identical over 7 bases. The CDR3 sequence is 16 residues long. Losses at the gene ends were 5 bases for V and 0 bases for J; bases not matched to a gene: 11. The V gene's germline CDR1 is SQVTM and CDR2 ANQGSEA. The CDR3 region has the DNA TGCAGCGTTAAACGCCCTGGACAGGTGAGCACAGATACGCAGTATTTT. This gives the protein CSVKRPGQVSTDTQYF.

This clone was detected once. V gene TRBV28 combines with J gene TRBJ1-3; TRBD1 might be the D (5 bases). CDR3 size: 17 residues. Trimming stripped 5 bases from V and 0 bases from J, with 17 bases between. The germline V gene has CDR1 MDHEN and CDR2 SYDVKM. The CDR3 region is CASSRWGGEGSGNTIYF. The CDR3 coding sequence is TGTGCCAGCAGTAGATGGGGGGGAGAAGGCTCTGGAAACACCATATATTTT.

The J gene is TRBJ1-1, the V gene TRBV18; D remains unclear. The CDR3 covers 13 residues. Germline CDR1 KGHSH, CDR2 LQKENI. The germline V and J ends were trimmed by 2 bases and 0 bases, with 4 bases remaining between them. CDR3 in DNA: TGTGCCAGCTCACCAGAGATGAACACTGAAGCTTTCTTT. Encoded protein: CASSPEMNTEAFF.

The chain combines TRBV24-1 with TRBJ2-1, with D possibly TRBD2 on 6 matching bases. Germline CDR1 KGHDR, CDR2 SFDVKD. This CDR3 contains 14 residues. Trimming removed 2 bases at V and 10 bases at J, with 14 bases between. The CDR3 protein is CATSDWMTSREQFF. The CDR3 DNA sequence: TGTGCCACCAGTGATTGGATGACTAGTAGGGAGCAGTTCTTC.

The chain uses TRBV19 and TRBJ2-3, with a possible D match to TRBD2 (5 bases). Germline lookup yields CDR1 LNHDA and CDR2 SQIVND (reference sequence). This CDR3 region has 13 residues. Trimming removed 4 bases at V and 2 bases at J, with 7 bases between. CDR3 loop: CASSNGITDTQYF. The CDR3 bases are TGTGCCAGTAGTAACGGGATCACAGATACGCAGTATTTT.